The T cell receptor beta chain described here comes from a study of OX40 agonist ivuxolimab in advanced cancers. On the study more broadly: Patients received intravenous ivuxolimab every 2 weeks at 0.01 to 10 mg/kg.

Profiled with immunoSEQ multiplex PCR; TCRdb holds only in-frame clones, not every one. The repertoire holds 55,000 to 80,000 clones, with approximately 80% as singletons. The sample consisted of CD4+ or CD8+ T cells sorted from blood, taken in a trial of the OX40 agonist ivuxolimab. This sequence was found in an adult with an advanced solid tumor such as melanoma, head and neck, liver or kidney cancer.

The CDR3 sequence: CASSQEASGGGRNTQYF. Written as DNA, the CDR3 is TGCGCCAGCAGCCAAGAAGCTAGCGGGGGAGGGCGGAATACGCAGTATTTT. V gene TRBV4-1 combines with J gene TRBJ2-3; 10 nucleotides line up with TRBD2. J lost 7 bases, V lost 0 bases, and 10 bases had no gene match. Germline CDR1 MGHRA, CDR2 YSYEKL. The CDR3 covers 17 residues.